The clone carrying this T cell receptor beta chain was seen only once. Its antigen is unknown. TCRdb's table, derived via immunoSEQ multiplex PCR, lists solely in-frame clones and lacks some. This table holds 200,000 to 250,000 clones, just over 90% found once. These data come from a study of cytomegalovirus exposure and HLA in healthy donors. On the study more broadly: Later, an analysis reported that the approximately 120 validation repertoires had used the same platform as the approximately 670 first-cohort repertoires. Broader study findings: Most TCR sequences proved rare, with some public TCRs found in many donors. In the roughly 130 validation repertoires, a later analysis found that first-cohort TCR clusters tended to co-occur. The study listed roughly 160 cytomegalovirus-associated TCR beta chains.

The germline V gene has CDR1 MGHDK and CDR2 SYGVNS. Trimming took 2 bases from V and 6 from J, leaving 13 bases between them. The CDR3 loop spans 15 amino acids. The chain combines TRBV25-1 with TRBJ1-4; D may be TRBD1 (6 bases). Sample: PBMCs. This clonotype was obtained from a woman aged 18-35 years in good health and CMV-seronegative. The CDR3 here is CASSENQGFYEKLFF. The CDR3 coding sequence is TGTGCCAGCAGTGAAAACCAGGGGTTTTATGAAAAACTGTTTTTT.